Below, one T cell receptor beta chain is given with its context. Its target is not known. This entry is derived from a study of beta chain features in type 1 diabetes. Whole-study findings and limits: Researchers report that Type 1 diabetes patients had moderately but significantly shorter TCRB CDR3s across all four CD4+ subsets. There was a possibility that cDNA sequencing over-represented cells with high TCR expression. The similarity of naive, central memory and Treg TCRB repertoires appeared greater among patients than among healthy donors.

Sorting of CD4+ naive, central memory, regulatory and stem cell-like memory cells was performed via CD45RO/CCR7/CD25/CD127/CD95/CD27. V was pared by 8 bases and J by 0 bases, with 3 bases of the junction left unmatched. The CDR3 runs to 14 residues. Germline CDR1 reads MNHNS; CDR2 reads SASEGT. The investigators reverse transcribed all of the isolated RNA, so they sequenced expressed TCRB transcripts. Naive, central memory and regulatory T cell samples produced a mean of approximately 3.5 million reads. Clones were read by immunoSEQ multiplex PCR, and TCRdb kept only the in-frame ones, dropping some. The table lists around 41,000 clones, about 66% of them singletons.

This receptor was taken from a man younger than 40 with type 1 diabetes. Some clones in this sample may be carry-over from other donors' samples. The gene calls are TRBV6-1 and TRBJ1-4, with TRBD1 matching over 7 bases. Sequencing was carried out using Tregs from blood. The CDR3 sequence is CASRQGSTNEKLFF. The CDR3 coding sequence is TGTGCCAGCCGACAGGGTTCAACTAATGAAAAACTGTTTTTT.